A single sample is the source of the 30 T cell receptor beta chains below, sequenced in a study of cytomegalovirus exposure and HLA in healthy donors. Only in-frame clones appear in the TCRdb table, and some are missing; sequencing was by immunoSEQ multiplex PCR. The sample yields 150,000 to 250,000 clones, about 79% seen once. Sequenced material: PBMCs. The receptors were sampled from a woman aged 25 to 39 in good health and CMV-seropositive.

The chain recombines TRBV6-1 with TRBJ1-2; TRBD1 agrees at 11 bases. Germline CDR1 is MNHNS and CDR2 is SASEGT. The CDR3 has 15 amino acids. V was pared by 6 bases and J by 4 bases, with 7 bases of the junction left unmatched. CDR3 sequence (DNA): TGTGCCAGCAGACGGGGACAGGGGGTGAGCTATGGCTACACCTTC. Its protein is CASRRGQGVSYGYTF.

V is TRBV4-1 and J is TRBJ1-2, with a possible D match to TRBD1 (5 bases). Germline loops: CDR1 MGHRA, CDR2 YSYEKL. This CDR3 is 14 amino acids long. Between the trimmed V and J ends, which lost 0 bases and 4 bases, there was a span of 9 bases. CDR3: CASSQDWQGYGYTF. DNA for the CDR3: TGCGCCAGCAGCCAAGATTGGCAGGGCTATGGCTACACCTTC.

This chain links TRBV12-5 with TRBJ1-5; D is unresolved. Germline CDR1 is LGHNT and CDR2 is FRNRAP. The CDR3 consists of 16 residues. Trimming stripped 0 bases from V and 0 bases from J, with 9 bases between. The CDR3 DNA sequence: TGTGCTAGTGGTTTGGTACTGGGAGATAGCAATCAGCCCCAGCATTTT. Translation: CASGLVLGDSNQPQHF.

This sequence joins TRBV29-1 and TRBJ2-7, with 7 bases that match TRBD2. CDR3 size: 13 residues. V lost 0 bases, J lost 5 bases, and 4 bases stayed unmatched. The germline gives CDR1 SQVTM, CDR2 ANQGSEA. CDR3 sequence reads: CSVEEIAGNEQYF. The CDR3 DNA is TGCAGCGTTGAAGAGATAGCGGGCAACGAGCAGTACTTC.

V and J are TRBV27 and TRBJ1-1, with D possibly matching TRBD1 (5 bases). This CDR3 has 13 residues. The V and J ends lost 4 bases and 4 bases respectively, with 10 bases between them. Germline V gene sequence: CDR1 MNHEY, CDR2 SMNVEV (reference sequence). The CDR3 loop reads CASSWGGSTEAFF. The DNA of the CDR3 is TGTGCCAGCAGTTGGGGGGGGTCCACTGAAGCTTTCTTT.

The gene calls are TRBV10-2 and TRBJ2-5; 9 bases fit TRBD2. The CDR3 is 14 amino acids. CDR1 is WSHSY and CDR2 is SAAADI in the germline V gene. J was trimmed by 5 bases and V by 8 bases; bases with no gene match: 9. The CDR3 reads CASRVAGVPETQYF. The CDR3 coding sequence is TGCGCCAGCCGGGTAGCGGGAGTTCCGGAGACCCAGTACTTC.

V is TRBV15 and J is TRBJ1-2; D call uncertain. V was trimmed by 0 bases and J by 5 bases, leaving 7 bases between them. This CDR3 region has 13 residues. Per germline, CDR1 LNHNV and CDR2 YYDKDF (reference sequence). CDR3 loop: CATSRDAQYGYTF. In DNA, the CDR3 is TGTGCCACCAGCAGAGATGCCCAGTATGGCTACACCTTC.

V and J are TRBV6-6 and TRBJ1-2, with 7 bases aligning to TRBD1. This CDR3 comprises 14 residues. CDR1 is MNHNY and CDR2 is SVGAGI in the germline V gene (reference sequence). J was trimmed by 6 bases and V by 4 bases; bases with no gene match: 8. The CDR3 is CASSSPDRANGYTF. CDR3 DNA sequence: TGTGCCAGCAGTTCTCCAGACAGGGCAAATGGCTACACCTTC.

This clone counts as medium-sized. The chain has TRBV27 and TRBJ2-7; D remains unclear. CDR3 length: 14 residues. Per germline, CDR1 MNHEY and CDR2 SMNVEV (reference sequence). The V gene lost 3 bases and the J gene lost 2 bases, with 11 bases spanning the gap. The CDR3 is CASSLIDKPYEQYF. Here the CDR3 DNA reads TGTGCCAGCAGTTTGATCGACAAGCCCTACGAGCAGTACTTC.

V and J are TRBV20-1 and TRBJ1-2; D might be TRBD1 (5 bases). Germline V gene sequence: CDR1 DFQATT, CDR2 SNEGSKA (reference sequence). The V end lost 3 bases, the J end lost 8 bases, and 10 bases lay between the germline ends. The CDR3 length is 11 residues. CDR3 in DNA: TGCAGTGCTAGTCACAGGCAGGGCTACACCTTC. Encoded protein: CSASHRQGYTF.

This sequence joins TRBV28 and TRBJ2-6; D call uncertain. Trimming took off 5 bases at V and 0 bases at J, with 5 bases between the two ends. The V gene's germline CDR1 is MDHEN and CDR2 SYDVKM. The CDR3 covers 14 residues. This CDR3 is CASSLSSGANVLTF. CDR3 sequence (DNA): TGTGCCAGCAGTCTAAGCTCTGGGGCCAACGTCCTGACTTTC.

The chain recombines TRBV28 with TRBJ1-4; 9 positions match TRBD1. V gave up 6 bases and J gave up 6 bases; unmatched junction bases: 8. The CDR3 loop spans 15 amino acids. Looked up from germline, CDR1 is MDHEN and CDR2 is SYDVKM. The DNA of the CDR3 is TGTGCCAGCAGACCTTACCGGGACAGGGATGAAAAACTGTTTTTT. Protein sequence: CASRPYRDRDEKLFF. Variable domain in full (rest from reference TRBV28 and TRBJ1-4): DVKVTQSSRYLVKRTGEKVFLECVQDMDHENMFWYRQDPGLGLRLIYFSYDVKMKEKGDIPEGYSVSREKKERFSLILESASTNQTSMYLCASRPYRDRDEKLFFGSGTQLSVL.

V gene TRBV10-3 combines with J gene TRBJ1-1; D is perhaps TRBD1 (5 bases). This CDR3 has 14 residues. Trimming removed 4 bases at V and 3 bases at J, with 12 bases between. CDR1 is ENHRY and CDR2 is SYGVKD in the germline V gene. CDR3 sequence (DNA): TGTGCCATCAGTGGGTGGGGGGGTGACACTGAAGCTTTCTTT. Encoded protein: CAISGWGGDTEAFF.

The CDR3 sequence: CASSSDRWNTEAFF. CDR3 coding DNA: TGTGCCAGCAGTTCGGACAGATGGAACACTGAAGCTTTCTTT. V and J are TRBV6-5 and TRBJ1-1; TRBD1 might be the D (6 bases). This CDR3 contains 14 residues. The germline V and J ends were trimmed by 4 bases and 1 base, with 10 bases remaining between them. In germline, CDR1 is MNHEY, CDR2 SVGAGI.

The rearrangement links TRBV15 to TRBJ1-1; D is perhaps TRBD1 (5 bases). V shed 5 bases and J shed 3 bases, with 7 bases lying between them. The CDR3 is 12 amino acids. Germline CDR1 is LNHNV and CDR2 is YYDKDF (reference sequence). In DNA, the CDR3 is TGTGCCACCAGCTGGGGCGACACTGAAGCTTTCTTT. Protein: CATSWGDTEAFF.

This clone was counted a single time. CDR3 in amino acids: CSAVAGRSTDTQYF. CDR3 coding DNA: TGCAGCGCAGTGGCGGGAAGAAGCACAGATACGCAGTATTTT. V gene TRBV29-1 combines with J gene TRBJ2-3; D is perhaps TRBD2 (6 bases). V was shortened by 7 bases and J by 0 bases, with 14 bases between the two germline ends. Germline CDR1 SQVTM, CDR2 ANQGSEA. CDR3 length: 14 residues.

The chain couples TRBV28 to TRBJ2-7, with 8 positions matching TRBD1. The V and J ends lost 4 bases and 5 bases, in that order; junction bases with no gene match: 13. CDR1 MDHEN and CDR2 SYDVKM come from the germline V gene. CDR3 length: 16 residues. The CDR3 bases are TGTGCCAGCAGTTCTACCGAATTCGGACAGGGCCACGAGCAGTACTTC. Translation: CASSSTEFGQGHEQYF.

V usage is TRBV5-1 and J usage is TRBJ2-7, with TRBD1 matching 7 bases. The CDR3 is made up of 17 amino acids. V trimming: 2 bases; J trimming: 4 bases; junction bases outside the gene matches: 15. Germline V lookup: CDR1 SGHRS, CDR2 YFSETQ. The CDR3 region is CASSFGLGQAKGYEQYF. CDR3 DNA sequence: TGCGCCAGCAGCTTTGGGCTCGGACAGGCTAAGGGTTACGAGCAGTACTTC.

This chain uses TRBV27 with TRBJ2-7; 8 bases fit TRBD1. V dropped 6 bases and J dropped 9; count of bases not matched to a gene: 10. CDR1 is MNHEY and CDR2 is SMNVEV in the germline V gene (reference sequence). The CDR3 has 13 residues. The CDR3 spells CASSPKGRGPQYF. The CDR3 DNA reads TGTGCCAGCAGCCCCAAAGGCAGGGGGCCGCAGTACTTC.

V and J are TRBV11-3 and TRBJ1-1; tentative D call: TRBD1 (5 bases). There are 14 residues in the CDR3. The germline V gene has CDR1 SGHNT and CDR2 YENEEA. The V and J ends lost 5 bases and 3 bases respectively, with 13 bases between them. The DNA for the CDR3 is TGTGCCAGCAGCCCGGGACTAACCGACACTGAAGCTTTCTTT. Protein sequence: CASSPGLTDTEAFF. Complete variable domain (other parts from reference TRBV11-3 and TRBJ1-1): EAGVVQSPRYKIIEKKQPVAFWCNPISGHNTLYWYLQNLGQGPELLIRYENEEAVDDSQLPKDRFSAERLKGVDSTLKIQPAELGDSAVYLCASSPGLTDTEAFFGQGTRLTVV.

The rearrangement uses TRBV5-1 and TRBJ2-1, with TRBD2 matching 7 bases. V shed 3 bases and J 2 bases; nucleotides not matched to a gene: 5. CDR1 and CDR2 (germline): SGHRS, YFSETQ. There are 15 residues in the CDR3. This CDR3 reads CASSYGLDPYNEQFF. The DNA for the CDR3 is TGCGCCAGCAGCTATGGACTAGATCCCTACAATGAGCAGTTCTTC.

The CDR3 spells CASSLNRGREQYF. In DNA form, the CDR3 reads TGTGCCAGCAGTTTGAACAGGGGGCGTGAGCAGTACTTC. The chain has TRBV28 and TRBJ2-7; 9 nucleotides agree with TRBD1. The V gene end was trimmed by 3 bases and the J gene end by 7 bases; junction bases not matched to a gene: 4. The CDR3 length is 13 residues. CDR1 and CDR2 (germline): MDHEN, SYDVKM.

The V call is TRBV6-5, the J call TRBJ1-3; 7 bases agree with TRBD1. CDR1 and CDR2 from the germline V gene are MNHEY and SVGAGI. Trimming removed 0 bases from V and 6 bases from J; junction bases left unmatched: 5. This CDR3 is 15 amino acids long. CDR3 region: CASSYSRDRVNTIYF. In DNA form, the CDR3 reads TGTGCCAGCAGTTACTCAAGGGACAGAGTAAACACCATATATTTT.

The chain has TRBV7-2 and TRBJ1-2; 8 bases agree with TRBD1. Germline CDR1 and CDR2: SGHTA and FQGNSA. The CDR3 length is 13 residues. The V and J ends lost 5 bases and 6 bases, in that order; junction bases with no gene match: 5. CDR3 in DNA: TGTGCCAGCAGCCTTGACAGGGGCGATGGCTACACCTTC. This sequence encodes CASSLDRGDGYTF.

V gene TRBV7-9 combines with J gene TRBJ2-7; TRBD1 might be the D (5 bases). The V gene lost 1 base and the J gene lost 1 base, with 11 bases spanning the gap. The germline gives CDR1 SEHNR, CDR2 FQNEAQ (reference sequence). This CDR3 comprises 15 residues. The CDR3 is CASSLGRQPSYEQYF. The DNA for the CDR3 is TGTGCCAGCAGCTTAGGGAGACAGCCTTCCTACGAGCAGTACTTC.

The V gene is TRBV4-1, the J gene TRBJ2-3; tentative D call: TRBD2 (7 bases). With 3 bases removed from V and 5 bases from J, the gap between germline ends came to 12 bases. CDR3 size: 14 residues. The germline CDR1 and CDR2 sequences are MGHRA and YSYEKL. In DNA, the CDR3 is TGCGCCAGCAGCCAGGGGGGGCTGAGAGATACGCAGTATTTT. It yields the protein CASSQGGLRDTQYF.

This clone has only one observation. This sequence joins TRBV27 and TRBJ1-5; D is unclear. CDR3 length: 13 residues. CDR1 and CDR2 from the germline V gene are MNHEY and SMNVEV (reference sequence). Trimming took 5 bases from V and 3 from J, leaving 8 bases between them. The CDR3 coding sequence is TGTGCCAGCAGTCCGGTGTCCAATCAGCCCCAGCATTTT. This sequence encodes CASSPVSNQPQHF.

The chain is built from TRBV18 and TRBJ2-3; the match to TRBD2 covers 14 bases. Germline CDR1 and CDR2: KGHSH and LQKENI. Germline trimming cut 3 bases from V and 4 bases from J; bases unmatched to any gene: 9. CDR3 length: 18 amino acids. CDR3 DNA sequence: TGTGCCAGCTCACCTGAATCCGGGACTAGCGGGAGAGCAGATACGCAGTATTTT. This encodes CASSPESGTSGRADTQYF. The full variable domain, rest sourced from reference TRBV18 and TRBJ2-3, is NAGVMQNPRHLVRRRGQEARLRCSPMKGHSHVYWYRQLPEEGLKFMVYLQKENIIDESGMPKERFSAEFPKEGPSILRIQQVVRGDSAAYFCASSPESGTSGRADTQYFGPGTRLTVL.

J is TRBJ1-5 and V is TRBV27; 10 nucleotides line up with TRBD1. Trimming took 6 bases from V and 2 from J; bases not matched to a gene: 4. CDR1 is MNHEY, CDR2 SMNVEV, per germline (reference sequence). The CDR3 has 15 amino acids. CDR3 in amino acids: CASSRTGGRNQPQHF. CDR3 bases: TGTGCCAGCAGCCGGACAGGGGGTCGCAATCAGCCCCAGCATTTT.

The V gene is TRBV5-4, the J gene TRBJ1-1; 7 bases match TRBD1. Germline CDR1 reads SGHNT; CDR2 reads YYREEE (reference sequence). CDR3 length: 15 amino acids. J lost 6 bases, V lost 3 bases, and 11 bases had no gene match. CDR3 bases: TGTGCCAGCAGCTGGGGGAGACAGGGAAGTGCTGAAGCTTTCTTT. Its translation is CASSWGRQGSAEAFF.